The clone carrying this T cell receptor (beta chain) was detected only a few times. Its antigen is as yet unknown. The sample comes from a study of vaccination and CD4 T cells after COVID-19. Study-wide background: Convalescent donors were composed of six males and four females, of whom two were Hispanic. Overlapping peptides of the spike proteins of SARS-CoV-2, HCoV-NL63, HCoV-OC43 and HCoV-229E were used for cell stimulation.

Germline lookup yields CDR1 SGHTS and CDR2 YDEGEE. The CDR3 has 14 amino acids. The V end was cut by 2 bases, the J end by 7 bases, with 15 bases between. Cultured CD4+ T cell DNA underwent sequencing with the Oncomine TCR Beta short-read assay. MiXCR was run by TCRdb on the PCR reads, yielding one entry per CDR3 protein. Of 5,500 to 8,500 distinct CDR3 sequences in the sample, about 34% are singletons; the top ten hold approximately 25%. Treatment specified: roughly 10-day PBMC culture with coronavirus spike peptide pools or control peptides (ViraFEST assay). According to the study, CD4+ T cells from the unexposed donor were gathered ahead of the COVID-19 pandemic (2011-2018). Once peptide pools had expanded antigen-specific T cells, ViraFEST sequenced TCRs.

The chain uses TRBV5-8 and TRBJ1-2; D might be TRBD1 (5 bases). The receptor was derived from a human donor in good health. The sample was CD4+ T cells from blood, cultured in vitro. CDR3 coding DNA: TGTGCCAGCAGCTTCCCGCAGGGTTCGAGTGGCTACACCTTC. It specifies CASSFPQGSSGYTF.